The sequence of this T cell receptor (beta chain) was determined in a study of shared clonotypes between healthy human individuals (dated by TCRdb to the early 2020s). Looking at the study overall: Three men and a couple of women, aged 18 to 49 years, made up the cohort. Per donor, three plates each were used for CD4 naive and CD4 memory, two for CD8 naive, and one for CD8 memory. Blood TCR repertoires of a handful of healthy adults were deeply sequenced to estimate repertoire size and the extent of clonotype sharing between individuals. To increase sequencing depth and limit assay-specific biases, different laboratories used diverse techniques to prepare libraries and sequence TCR repertoires. Per donor, leukapheresis produced somewhere between about 0.85 and 10 billion PBMCs.

With respect to this clone: Its antigen remains unidentified. No base qualities exist here, and no much larger clone lies one base off it. Other DNA sequences in this sample translate to the same CDR3.

Donors were healthy HIV-negative adults with no recently reported acute infections or vaccinations. All donors were Caucasian adults living in Nashville, Tennessee, USA. Magnetic negative selection was used to enrich CD4+ T cells, after which naive cells were positively selected on CD45RA and the negative fraction became the memory subset. After blood collection by leukapheresis, PBMCs were isolated using Ficoll-Histopaque density gradient centrifugation and then cryopreserved in the vapor phase of liquid nitrogen. Purity and quantity of every magnetically sorted T cell population were checked by analytical flow cytometry. Genomic DNA was isolated from each sorted fraction and quantified by UV absorbance on a Nanodrop 2000c. Using the deep immunoSEQ assay, TCR CDR3 regions were amplified from genomic DNA by multiplex PCR. For each cell subset, the extracted genomic DNA was distributed evenly across all wells of several immunoSEQ 96-well plates, and each plate served as one replicate. For sorted subsets, 200 to 250 ng of genomic DNA, equivalent to around 30,000 T cell genomes, went into each replicate PCR. Purified libraries were measured with a Qubit 3.0 fluorometer, size-checked on a Bioanalyzer 2100, and measured again with the KAPA Library Quantification kit. Every immunoSEQ 96-well plate was sequenced on a separate single-read 150-cycle Illumina NextSeq 550 flow cell. The original pipeline was this. Because the immunoSEQ output included only junctional sequences and no quality scores, the filtering could not be the same as the filtering used for full-length reads. Sequences were annotated with PyIR, a Python wrapper for IgBLAST v1.9, and V/J genes and CDR3 were assigned using IMGT germline references. Reads were removed for weak V/J assignments (E-value above 1e-6), missing CDR3, stop codons, out-of-frame junctions, or ambiguous translated residues. V3J clonotypes were defined by identical inferred V gene, J gene, and CDR3 amino acid sequence. The percentage overlap between two repertoires was calculated by dividing the number of shared unique clonotypes by the size of the smaller repertoire. RTK rarefaction, the Chao1 estimator, and Recon v2.1 estimates of unobserved clonotypes were used to assess repertoire richness. OLGA was used to compute generation probabilities for all TCRbeta clonotypes that the gDNA method yielded from a few donors. The clones in this table, taken by TCRdb from immuneACCESS, are in-frame only. Not every clone is retained; where verified, under half of the shortfall comes from an unresolved V gene, and the cause of the rest is unknown. Clone size and V and J calls were adopted from that table, with D and trimming inferred from the DNA. The sample has 2 million to 2.5 million clones on record, roughly 93% of them singletons. 0.3% to 0.4% of the sample belongs to the ten largest clones.

Overall study outcomes, separate from this receptor: Estimated clonotype richness was generally larger for naive than for memory subsets. Based on pairwise subsampling, the degree of clonotype sharing among donors was expected to be affected by sequencing depth. Sampling was restricted to blood, and TCR repertoires in tissues likely differ from the TCR repertoires found in blood. Clonotypes shared by all four sorted-subset donors showed higher generation probabilities than non-shared clonotypes. Across a few donors, roughly 5.1% of naive CD4, roughly 3.5% of naive CD8, 2% to 2.5% of memory CD4, and around 0.4% of memory CD8 clonotypes were shared. The genetic and exposure-history diversity represented was limited by the small number of donors. Rarefaction of sorted-subset datasets indicated incomplete sequencing despite the large sequencing depth.

V is clipped by 0 bases and J by 0 bases, and the sequence between their germline boundaries is 6 bases long. The CDR3 goes from the cysteine to the phenylalanine over 15 residues. The read is trimmed to its CDR3 DNA, 45 bases read in frame from base 1. According to the germline V gene, CDR1 reads SGHRS and CDR2 reads YFSETQ. This clonotype was obtained from a man between 18 and 29 years old in good health. Some clones in this sample may be carry-over from other donors' samples. Sequencing input: naive CD4+ T cells from PBMCs. The cell subset or site label here, explained by the study, means: CD45RA+ positively selected. Rearrangement joined TRBV5-1 to TRBJ2-2; the D gene cannot be resolved reliably. The nucleotides read TGCGCCAGCAGCTTGGATACCTCGAACACCGGGGAGCTGTTTTTT. Its amino acids are CASSLDTSNTGELFF.